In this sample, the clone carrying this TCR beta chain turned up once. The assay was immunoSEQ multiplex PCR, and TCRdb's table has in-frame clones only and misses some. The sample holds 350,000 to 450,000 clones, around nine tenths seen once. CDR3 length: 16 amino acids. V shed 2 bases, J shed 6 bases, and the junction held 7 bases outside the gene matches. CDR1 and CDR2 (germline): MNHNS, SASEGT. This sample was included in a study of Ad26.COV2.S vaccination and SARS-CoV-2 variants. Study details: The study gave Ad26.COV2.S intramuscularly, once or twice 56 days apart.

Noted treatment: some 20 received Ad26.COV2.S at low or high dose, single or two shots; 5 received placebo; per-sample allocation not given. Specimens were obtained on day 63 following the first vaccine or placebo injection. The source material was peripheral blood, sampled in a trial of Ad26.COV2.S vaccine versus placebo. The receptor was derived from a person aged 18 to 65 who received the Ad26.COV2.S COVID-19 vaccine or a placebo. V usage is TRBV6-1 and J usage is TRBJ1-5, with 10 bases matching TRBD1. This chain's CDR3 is CASSELTGGVGQPQHF. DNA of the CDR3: TGTGCCAGCAGTGAACTGACAGGGGGCGTGGGTCAGCCCCAGCATTTT.